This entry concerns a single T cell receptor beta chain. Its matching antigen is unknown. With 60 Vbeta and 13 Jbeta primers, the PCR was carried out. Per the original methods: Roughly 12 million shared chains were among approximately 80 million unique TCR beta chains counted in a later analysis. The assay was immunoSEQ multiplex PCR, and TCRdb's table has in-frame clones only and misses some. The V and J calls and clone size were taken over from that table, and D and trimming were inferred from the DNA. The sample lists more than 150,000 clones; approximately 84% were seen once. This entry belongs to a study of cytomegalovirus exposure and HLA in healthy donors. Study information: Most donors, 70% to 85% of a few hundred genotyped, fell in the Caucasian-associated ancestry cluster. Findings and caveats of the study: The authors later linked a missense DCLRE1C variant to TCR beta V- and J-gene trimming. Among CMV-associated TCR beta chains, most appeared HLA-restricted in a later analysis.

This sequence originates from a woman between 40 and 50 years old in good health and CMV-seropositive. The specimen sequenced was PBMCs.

Here the CDR3 reads CASSSGSANYGYTF. Written as DNA, the CDR3 is TGTGCCAGCTCCTCGGGGAGCGCTAACTATGGCTACACCTTC. The rearrangement joins TRBV2 to TRBJ1-2; D uncertain. V lost 8 bases to trimming and J lost 0 bases, with 13 bases between them. Germline-derived CDR1 and CDR2 are SNHLY and FYNNEI. This CDR3 contains 14 residues.